These 18 T cell receptor beta chains originate from one sample sequenced in a study of blood T cell repertoires in COVID-19 (dated by TCRdb to the early 2020s). Preparation of the library involved the immunoSEQ multiplex PCR assay. Sourced from immuneACCESS, this table was stored by TCRdb with only in-frame sequences that have V and J called. A share of the clones is absent; for the studies checked, an unresolved V gene accounts for under half, and the remainder has no known explanation. The sample contains over 130,000 clones, roughly 80% of them found a single time. Under 4.5% of the sample rests with the top ten. The source material was peripheral blood. Receptors were obtained from a woman aged 55-69 years with acute or convalescent COVID-19.

This clone was found many times. The chain uses TRBV9 and TRBJ2-1, with TRBD2 identical over 10 bases. V gave up 1 base and J gave up 2 bases; unmatched junction bases: 3. The CDR3 is 16 residues long. CDR1 SGDLS and CDR2 YYNGEE come from the germline V gene. The CDR3 sequence is CASSVSLAGAYNEQFF. The CDR3 DNA sequence: TGTGCCAGCAGCGTAAGTCTAGCGGGAGCCTACAATGAGCAGTTCTTC.

The CDR3 loop reads CASSRRTGSNEQFF. The CDR3 region has the DNA TGTGCCAGCAGCCGACGGACAGGAAGCAATGAGCAGTTCTTC. This chain joins TRBV14 and TRBJ2-1; 7 nucleotides agree with TRBD1. V was pared by 4 bases and J by 6 bases, with 6 bases of the junction left unmatched. The CDR3 loop spans 14 amino acids. The germline CDR1 and CDR2 sequences are SGHDN and FVKESK.

This chain links TRBV6-5 with TRBJ2-7, with D perhaps TRBD1 (5 bases). The V end lost 0 bases, the J end lost 6 bases, and 15 bases lay between the germline ends. Germline CDR1 and CDR2: MNHEY and SVGAGI. The CDR3 is made up of 15 amino acids. CDR3 DNA: TGTGCCAGCAGTTACTCGCTAGGGGATAAAGGCGAGCAGTACTTC. As protein: CASSYSLGDKGEQYF.

The chain uses TRBV5-3 and TRBJ2-1, with 7 bases identical to TRBD1. Being an ORF, TRBV5-3 has a function that is uncertain. The CDR3 covers 20 residues. The V and J ends lost 1 base and 8 bases, in that order; junction bases with no gene match: 24. The CDR3 DNA is TGTGCCAGAAGCTTGAGTGGACAGGCACCTAGGGTTCTTCCTACACATGAGCAGTTCTTC. Translation gives CARSLSGQAPRVLPTHEQFF.

This chain joins TRBV9 and TRBJ2-2; 8 positions match TRBD1. Trimming at V came to 4 bases and at J to 8 bases, leaving 7 bases not matched to a gene. Germline V gene data show CDR1 as SGDLS and CDR2 as YYNGEE. The CDR3 totals 14 residues. The CDR3 spells CASSPLRGRGELFF. CDR3 DNA: TGTGCCAGCAGCCCTCTCAGGGGGCGGGGGGAGCTGTTTTTT.

The J gene is TRBJ1-5, the V gene TRBV28, with D tentatively TRBD1 (6 bases). V lost 6 bases to trimming and J lost 0 bases, with 12 bases between them. The CDR3 extends over 15 amino acids. CDR1 MDHEN and CDR2 SYDVKM come from the germline V gene. The chain's CDR3 is CASRNNRVSNQPQHF. As DNA, the CDR3 is TGTGCCAGCAGGAATAACAGGGTTAGCAATCAGCCCCAGCATTTT.

The chain has TRBV28 and TRBJ1-2, with D tentatively TRBD1 (6 bases). Germline CDR1 and CDR2: MDHEN and SYDVKM. The CDR3 is 14 amino acids. Trimming removed 6 bases at V and 4 bases at J, with 15 bases between. Here the CDR3 DNA reads TGTGCCAGCAGAAACGATCAGGGGACCTATGGCTACACCTTC. Amino acid sequence: CASRNDQGTYGYTF.

The chain couples TRBV3-1 (or the pseudogene TRBV3-2) to TRBJ2-1; possible D gene TRBD2, 6 bases. Trimming shortened V by 2 bases and J by 8 bases, and 13 bases separated the two germline ends. This CDR3 is built from 14 residues. Germline V CDR1 and CDR2: LGHDT, YNNKEL (reference sequence). The CDR3 DNA sequence: TGTGCCAGCAGCCAACGGGACGGGAGTTATGAGCAGTTCTTC. Translated: CASSQRDGSYEQFF.

V is TRBV11-3 and J is TRBJ2-5; D possibly corresponds to TRBD1 (6 bases). V gave up 5 bases and J gave up 6 bases, with 10 bases separating them. The CDR3 covers 12 residues. Germline values: CDR1 SGHNT, CDR2 YENEEA. CDR3 amino acids: CASSAQGQTQYF. CDR3 in DNA: TGTGCCAGCAGCGCCCAGGGGCAGACCCAGTACTTC.

This chain uses TRBV18 with TRBJ2-7; D might be TRBD2 (5 bases). This CDR3 region has 14 residues. Germline loops: CDR1 KGHSH, CDR2 LQKENI. Trimming removed 3 bases from V and 5 bases from J, with 14 bases in between. CDR3 nucleotide sequence: TGTGCCAGCTCACCGGTACTAGGGTCGAACGAGCAGTACTTC. Its protein is CASSPVLGSNEQYF.

The chain recombines TRBV7-9 with TRBJ1-1; 7 bases map to TRBD1. The CDR3 sequence is 13 residues long. Per the germline V gene, CDR1 is SEHNR and CDR2 is FQNEAQ (reference sequence). V dropped 3 bases and J dropped 4; count of bases not matched to a gene: 2. This CDR3 reads CASSLTGSTEAFF. The CDR3, as DNA: TGTGCCAGCAGCTTGACAGGGAGCACTGAAGCTTTCTTT.

V and J are TRBV5-6 and TRBJ1-1; a weak D match, TRBD1 (5 bases). Germline V CDR1 and CDR2: SGHDT, YYEEEE. CDR3 length: 16 amino acids. The V and J ends lost 0 bases and 5 bases respectively, with 17 bases between them. CDR3 nucleotides: TGTGCCAGCAGCTTGGCGGGGGGACCGCGGTTGACTGAAGCTTTCTTT. Translated, it gives CASSLAGGPRLTEAFF.

The CDR3 region is CASSLGPGGTEAFF. The DNA for the CDR3 is TGTGCCAGCAGCTTAGGTCCAGGGGGCACTGAAGCTTTCTTT. The V call is TRBV11-2, the J call TRBJ1-1; 7 bases are shared with TRBD1. This CDR3 is 14 amino acids long. Losses at the gene ends were 1 base for V and 4 bases for J; bases not matched to a gene: 3. Germline values: CDR1 SGHAT, CDR2 FQNNGV.

V gene TRBV5-1 combines with J gene TRBJ1-2; D not certain. From germline, CDR1 is SGHRS and CDR2 YFSETQ. V was cut by 6 bases and J by 6 bases, with 12 bases left in between. CDR3 length: 12 amino acids. In nucleotides, the CDR3 is TGCGCCAGCAAGGCTTCCGGGGATGGCTACACCTTC. Protein sequence: CASKASGDGYTF.

The chain combines TRBV2 with TRBJ2-1; a weak D match, TRBD1 (6 bases). CDR3 length: 13 residues. The ends were cut back, 0 bases at V and 14 bases at J, with 14 bases in the middle. The germline gives CDR1 SNHLY, CDR2 FYNNEI. The CDR3 spells CASSEALVGAEFF. CDR3 sequence (DNA): TGTGCCAGCAGTGAAGCGCTGGTGGGGGCCGAGTTCTTC.

The gene calls are TRBV3-1 (or the pseudogene TRBV3-2) and TRBJ2-5; TRBD2 matches 9 bases. The CDR3 loop spans 14 amino acids. Unmatched junction bases numbered 3, after V lost 0 bases and J lost 7 bases. Germline V gene data show CDR1 as LGHDT and CDR2 as YNNKEL (reference sequence). The CDR3 coding sequence is TGTGCCAGCAGCCAAGAAACGCGGGGGGGGACCCAGTACTTC. This codes for CASSQETRGGTQYF.

This clone has a handful of counts. CDR3: CASSLGGLALFSYNEQFF. The CDR3 region has the DNA TGCGCCAGCAGCTTGGGGGGACTAGCCCTTTTCTCCTACAATGAGCAGTTCTTC. This rearrangement joins TRBV5-1 to TRBJ2-1; 9 bases agree with TRBD2. From germline, CDR1 is SGHRS and CDR2 YFSETQ. The trim removed 0 bases at V and 0 bases at J, leaving 7 bases unmatched. This CDR3 has 18 amino acids.

This chain joins TRBV28 and TRBJ1-2; weak D call: TRBD1 (5 bases). Germline V CDR1 and CDR2: MDHEN, SYDVKM. CDR3 length equals 11 residues. The ends were cut back, 11 bases at V and 4 bases at J, with 11 bases in the middle. Here the CDR3 reads CAWGVGYGYTF. The CDR3 DNA is TGTGCCTGGGGCGTGGGCTATGGCTACACCTTC.